The rows below give T cell receptor beta chains drawn from one sample of a study of T cells in Graves' hyperthyroidism and ophthalmopathy. From the multiplex PCR reads, TCRdb called clonotypes with MiXCR, one entry per CDR3 protein. Among roughly 650,000 distinct CDR3 sequences, roughly a sixth were seen once, and the ten largest hold roughly 3.3%. What was sequenced was blood. The source is a woman in her thirties or forties with Graves' ophthalmopathy. Each CDR3 is given with its conserved first and last residue.

J: TRBJ2-7; V: TRBV2; CDR3: CASSEASGRASNEQYF
J: TRBJ2-3; V: TRBV11-2; CDR3: CASSSQMSFDTQYF
J: TRBJ1-5; V: TRBV30; CDR3: CAWSQEFQGNQPQHF
J: TRBJ1-3; V: TRBV18; CDR3: CASSPGQTTGNTIYF
J: TRBJ2-6; V: TRBV11-2; CDR3: CASSPPGFSGANVLTF
J: TRBJ2-3; V: TRBV5-1; CDR3: CASRLRPGKVTDTQYF
J: TRBJ2-7; V: TRBV7-3; CDR3: CASSTGQVGCEQYF
J: TRBJ1-1; V: TRBV30; CDR3: CAWSTGGTEAFF
J: TRBJ2-7; V: TRBV28; CDR3: CASSSSRPEQYF
J: TRBJ2-1; V: TRBV5-1; CDR3: CASSLTSGAQGYNEQFF
J: TRBJ2-1; V: TRBV6-5; CDR3: CASSTRQGSIEQFF
J: TRBJ1-2; V: TRBV6-1; CDR3: CASSVGTPTRVGYTF
J: TRBJ2-5; V: TRBV6-2/TRBV6-3; CDR3: CASRGTGPQETQYF
J: TRBJ1-5; V: TRBV2; CDR3: CASRAQNRVGQPQHF
J: TRBJ2-7; V: TRBV11-2; CDR3: CASSLDTFYEQYF
J: TRBJ1-4; V: TRBV6-1; CDR3: CASGSPGADEKLFF
J: TRBJ1-1; V: TRBV30; CDR3: CAWSVPRVNTEAFF
J: TRBJ2-1; V: TRBV12-3/TRBV12-4; CDR3: CASSLLRTSGKYNEQFF
J: TRBJ2-2; V: TRBV6-1; CDR3: CASSWGIAASHGELFF
J: TRBJ2-1; V: TRBV2; CDR3: CASSLYFGNEQFF
J: TRBJ1-6; V: TRBV6-5; CDR3: CASSYATPRGAFSPLHF
J: TRBJ1-5; V: TRBV7-8; CDR3: CASTLAGSSNQPQHF
J: TRBJ1-1; V: TRBV18; CDR3: CASSPGGPTEAFF
J: TRBJ2-1; V: TRBV6-5; CDR3: CASSYKNTEQFF
J: TRBJ1-5; V: TRBV12-3/TRBV12-4; CDR3: CASSLGGTLSSQPQHF
J: TRBJ2-7; V: TRBV5-1; CDR3: CASSRNGVEQYF
J: TRBJ1-1; V: TRBV6-2/TRBV6-3; CDR3: CASSYGVNAFF
J: TRBJ2-2; V: TRBV3-1; CDR3: CASSQEPGGNTGELFF
J: TRBJ2-7; V: TRBV7-2; CDR3: CASSLAGPNYEQYF
J: TRBJ2-6; V: TRBV6-1; CDR3: CASSEWRAGEASGANVLTF
J: TRBJ1-3; V: TRBV10-3; CDR3: CAISESGGGGNTIYF
J: TRBJ2-7; V: TRBV5-1; CDR3: CASSLWQRYEQYF
J: TRBJ2-3; V: TRBV10-3; CDR3: CAISDPASGKSTDTQYF
J: TRBJ2-3; V: TRBV11-2; CDR3: CASSLFVAGIYTDTQYF
J: TRBJ2-1; V: TRBV5-1; CDR3: CASSPGQGGYNEQFF
J: TRBJ1-4; V: TRBV28; CDR3: CASSFTGTGFEKLFF
J: TRBJ1-2; V: TRBV30; CDR3: CACPTYSNYGYTF
J: TRBJ2-7; V: TRBV5-1; CDR3: CASSVERQGLGNSYEQYF
J: TRBJ2-1; V: TRBV7-9; CDR3: CASSYRGGQGNIDEQFF
J: TRBJ1-2; V: TRBV12-3/TRBV12-4; CDR3: CASSRTGRDGNGGYTF
J: TRBJ1-1; V: TRBV14; CDR3: CASSQEGTAWGTEAFF
J: TRBJ2-3; V: TRBV2; CDR3: CASARGQGVTDTQYF
J: TRBJ1-2; V: TRBV12-3/TRBV12-4; CDR3: CASWDSLTYGYTF
J: TRBJ2-5; V: TRBV20-1; CDR3: CSANNQETQYF
J: TRBJ2-1; V: TRBV7-2; CDR3: CASSLARGNEQFF
J: TRBJ2-4; V: TRBV30; CDR3: CAWGRASGGQNIQYF
J: TRBJ1-2; V: TRBV14; CDR3: CASSQGLGYTF
J: TRBJ2-1; V: TRBV10-3; CDR3: CAISGTGRNEQFF
J: TRBJ2-3; V: TRBV20-1; CDR3: CSARSPGTLRDTQYF
J: TRBJ2-1; V: TRBV12-3/TRBV12-4; CDR3: CASSSRYLVYNEQFF
J: TRBJ1-6; V: TRBV11-2; CDR3: CASRLWAGVNSPLHF
J: TRBJ2-7; V: TRBV11-2; CDR3: CASSPPTSYEQYF
J: TRBJ2-3; V: TRBV3-1; CDR3: CASSHTSGGSYTDTQYF
J: TRBJ1-1; V: TRBV29-1; CDR3: CSVGAGATEAFF
J: TRBJ2-3; V: TRBV12-3/TRBV12-4; CDR3: CASRVAGGEGTQYF
J: TRBJ2-3; V: TRBV29-1; CDR3: CSVRDSGSTDTQYF
J: TRBJ1-4; V: TRBV10-3; CDR3: CAISDPFRGLEKLFF
J: TRBJ2-1; V: TRBV5-1; CDR3: CASSPSPSGNEQFF